This T cell receptor (beta chain) was observed in a study of cytomegalovirus exposure and HLA in healthy donors. The PCR employed 60 Vbeta primers together with 13 Jbeta primers. TCRdb's table, derived via immunoSEQ multiplex PCR, lists solely in-frame clones and lacks some. The data hold tens of thousands of clones, with 82% observed a single time. The germline V gene has CDR1 SGHRS and CDR2 YFSETQ. J gave up 5 bases and V 3 bases, and 11 bases lay outside the gene matches. The CDR3 is 16 residues long. The receptor was isolated from a woman aged 18-35 years in good health and CMV-seropositive. The chain uses TRBV5-1 and TRBJ2-1; 7 bases align to TRBD2. The sample consisted of PBMCs. CDR3 DNA: TGCGCCAGCAGCTACGGCGTTTGGGGGGGAGACAATGAGCAGTTCTTC. This translates into CASSYGVWGGDNEQFF.